This passage covers 20 T cell receptor beta chains from one sample sequenced in a study of tumor and adjacent non-tumor tissue in lung cancer. The template was RNA from unsorted bulk tissue. The library came from three nested PCR rounds adapted from ARM-PCR protocols. TCRdb fed the multiplex PCR reads into MiXCR, producing one record per CDR3 protein. This sample carries under 140,000 distinct CDR3 sequences, 84% of them seen once, and the ten largest clones take approximately 22%. Sequencing was carried out using lung tumor tissue. The receptor set was obtained from a man aged 70-80 years with non-small cell lung cancer.

The chain is built from TRBV12-3 or TRBV12-4 and TRBJ1-1; D might be TRBD1 (5 bases). The V end lost 1 base, the J end lost 0 bases, and 12 bases lay between the germline ends. This CDR3 comprises 16 residues. CDR3 residues: CASSLVARGVNTEAFF. CDR3 DNA: TGTGCCAGCAGTTTAGTGGCAAGGGGCGTGAACACTGAAGCTTTCTTT.

As regards this clonotype: The DNA is left out, because the CDR3 cannot be placed on it with certainty; the CDR3 is given as TCRdb lists it. The chain carries TRBV12-3 or TRBV12-4 and TRBJ2-5; no check of the table's D call, TRBD1, against the DNA was made. The CDR3 length is 16 residues, termini included. CDR3 sequence reads: CASSSAAGVAVGTQYF.

On this clonotype: The conserved final phenylalanine or tryptophan is absent from the CDR3, which likely points to a read error. V and J are TRBV6-2 or TRBV6-3 and TRBJ2-1, with D unresolved. In germline, CDR1 is MNHEY, CDR2 SVGEGT. This CDR3 is 13 amino acids long. Here the CDR3 DNA reads TGCGCCAGCAAGAGAGGCGGTTACAATGAGCAGTTCTTA. This sequence encodes CASKRGGYNEQFL.

Worth noting for this clonotype: The junction differs from germline at one of its ends, possibly a read error. The genes are TRBV29-1 and TRBJ2-7, with D possibly called TRBD1 or TRBD2 (5 bases each). CDR3 length: 15 residues. The germline V gene encodes CDR1 SQVTM and CDR2 ANQGSEA. The CDR3 DNA sequence: TGCAGCGTGGTCCGGGACCCTGCGTCGCTGGACGAGCAATACTTC. Amino acids: CSVVRDPASLDEQYF.

CDR3 in DNA: TGTGCCAGCAGCCTTTGGGGGTACGAGCAGTACTTC. It is translated as CASSLWGYEQYF. This rearrangement joins TRBV5-4 to TRBJ2-7; D tentatively reads TRBD1 or TRBD2 (5 bases each). Trimming stripped 4 bases from V and 4 bases from J, with 9 bases between. This CDR3 spans 12 amino acids. Germline CDR1 SGHNT, CDR2 YYREEE (reference sequence).

This chain uses TRBV27 with TRBJ2-7, with TRBD2 identical over 14 bases. Germline CDR1 reads MNHEY; CDR2 reads SMNVEV (reference sequence). The ends lost 9 bases at V and 4 bases at J; junction bases unmatched: 14. This CDR3 spans 17 amino acids. DNA for the CDR3: TGTGCCAGTAGCCCACTCCCCGGGACTAGCGGGAGTTACGAGCAGTACTTC. Translating gives CASSPLPGTSGSYEQYF.

This clonotype was detected only once. The junction departs from the called germline gene at one end, perhaps through a read error. CDR3 sequence: CSVEGVPYLDYNERFF. In nucleotides, the CDR3 is TGCAGCGTTGAGGGAGTCCCCTATCTGGACTACAACGAGCGGTTCTTC. The genes are TRBV29-1 and TRBJ2-1; tentatively, D is TRBD2 (6 bases). From germline, CDR1 is SQVTM and CDR2 ANQGSEA. There are 16 residues in the CDR3.

The CDR3 nucleotides are TGTGCCTGCACACAGGGGGCTCGTAACACTGAAGCTTTCTTT. Translating gives CACTQGARNTEAFF. The chain is built from TRBV7-8 and TRBJ1-1; 9 nucleotides align to TRBD1. The CDR3 runs to 14 residues. The V segment lost 11 bases and the J segment 2 bases; nucleotides outside the gene matches: 9. Germline V gene sequence: CDR1 SGHVS, CDR2 FQNEAQ.

Worth noting for this clonotype: A clone one base away is much larger, so this may be a read error. The rearrangement uses TRBV28 and TRBJ2-7; the D is unclear. Germline V gives CDR1 MDHEN, CDR2 SYDVKM. Between the trimmed V and J ends, which lost 7 bases and 0 bases, there was a span of 16 bases. The CDR3 consists of 15 residues. CDR3 region: CASNPGSTSSYEQYF. CDR3 bases: TGTGCCAGCAATCCCGGTAGCACCAGCTCCTACGAGCAGTACTTC.

Worth noting for this clonotype: The missing conserved phenylalanine or tryptophan at the end of this CDR3 makes a read error likely. The chain is built from TRBV4-1 and TRBJ2-3, with no clear D. CDR3 length: 14 residues. CDR1 is MGHRA and CDR2 is YSYEKL in the germline V gene. The CDR3: CVSSQVVGPDTQYL. CDR3 coding DNA: TGCGTCAGCAGCCAAGTGGTAGGGCCAGATACGCAGTATCTT.

The CDR3 DNA reads TGCGCCAGCAGCCAAGTTTCAGGCGGGTCACCCCTCCACTTT. It yields the protein CASSQVSGGSPLHF. The rearrangement uses TRBV4-1 and TRBJ1-6; D is uncertain. Germline V CDR1 and CDR2: MGHRA, YSYEKL. Trimming stripped 1 base from V and 10 bases from J, with 11 bases between. CDR3 length: 14 residues.

The sample holds one count of this clonotype. At one end the junction does not follow the germline gene, possibly because of a read error. The chain joins TRBV29-1 to TRBJ1-1; D might be TRBD1 (6 bases). The CDR3 consists of 14 residues. CDR1 is SQVTM and CDR2 is ANQGSEA in the germline V gene. In DNA, the CDR3 is TGCAGCGCTGAACAGGGTGCTGCTGGCACTAAAGCTTTCTTT. This encodes CSAEQGAAGTKAFF. The full variable domain, completed using reference TRBV29-1 and TRBJ1-1, is SAVISQKPSRDICQRGTSLTIQCQVDSQVTMMFWYRQQPGQSLTLIATANQGSEATYESGFVIDKFPISRPNLTFSTLTVSNMSPEDSSIYLCSAEQGAAGTKAFFGQGTRLTVV.

As regards this clonotype: Given a much more abundant clone one base away, this may be a read error. The conserved final phenylalanine or tryptophan is absent from the CDR3, which likely points to a read error. The chain combines TRBV7-2 with TRBJ1-4; D is unresolved. Trimming stripped 5 bases from V and 8 bases from J, with 15 bases between. From germline, CDR1 is SGHTA and CDR2 FQGNSA. The length of the CDR3 is 14 residues. CDR3 in amino acids: CASSRALSGEKLFS. The CDR3 nucleotides are TGTGCCAGCAGCCGGGCGCTAAGCGGCGAAAAACTGTTTTCT.

On this clonotype itself: A read error may account for a junction end that differs from germline. This chain uses TRBV10-3 with TRBJ2-7; possibly TRBD1 for D (5 bases). Germline assignment: CDR1 ENHRY and CDR2 SYGVKD. The CDR3 covers 16 residues. CDR3 residues: CVISKSSRVRFYEQYF. CDR3 DNA: TGTGTCATCAGTAAGTCGAGCAGGGTGCGATTCTACGAGCAGTACTTC.

On this clonotype: The junction departs from germline at one end; a sequencing error may be responsible. The chain carries TRBV10-2 and TRBJ2-2; 8 bases are shared with TRBD2. This CDR3 has 16 amino acids. In germline, CDR1 is WSHSY, CDR2 SAAADI. In DNA form, the CDR3 reads TGCGTCAGCAGACCAGACGGGGGGGGTAACACCGGGGGTCTGCTTTTT. Encoded protein: CVSRPDGGGNTGGLLF.

Concerning this clonotype: This may arise from a read error, as a much more abundant clone is one base away. The genes are TRBV20-1 and TRBJ2-7, with D uncertain. This CDR3 comprises 11 residues. V dropped 8 bases and J dropped 1 base, with 9 bases sitting between them. The germline V gene encodes CDR1 DFQATT and CDR2 SNEGSKA (reference sequence). DNA for the CDR3: TGCAGTACACTCTTATCCTACGAGCAGTACTTC. This translates into CSTLLSYEQYF.

As for this clonotype: The final CDR3 position lacks the conserved phenylalanine or tryptophan, pointing to a likely read error. The chain carries TRBV11-2 and TRBJ2-1; perhaps TRBD2 as D (5 bases). Germline V gene data show CDR1 as SGHAT and CDR2 as FQNNGV. Trimming removed 5 bases from V and 8 bases from J, with 22 bases in between. The CDR3 sequence is 16 residues long. The CDR3 sequence is CASSPGVHNFVDEQFS. The DNA of the CDR3 is TGTGCCAGCAGCCCCGGGGTTCACAACTTTGTTGATGAGCAGTTCTCC.

To note about this clonotype: The junction departs from the called germline gene at one end, perhaps through a read error. The genes are TRBV6-2 or TRBV6-3 and TRBJ2-1; no reliable D call. This CDR3 is 13 amino acids long. The V gene's germline CDR1 is MNHEY and CDR2 SVGEGT. CDR3 nucleotides: TGTGCCAGCAACAGAGGCGGTTACAATGAGTACTACTTC. It translates to CASNRGGYNEYYF.

A note on this clonotype: A read error may produce the germline difference seen at one junction end. The V and J genes are TRBV10-2 and TRBJ2-1; D may match TRBD1 or TRBD2 (5 bases each). CDR3 length: 15 amino acids. Germline V CDR1 and CDR2: WSHSY, SAAADI. Written as DNA, the CDR3 is TGCGCCTGCAGGTCCCTGGGACCCACTTCTCATGAGCAGTTCTTC. It is translated as CACRSLGPTSHEQFF.

This clonotype was recorded only once. One base away lies a much larger clone, so this may be a sequencing read error. V gene TRBV28 combines with J gene TRBJ1-1, with unresolved D. Germline V CDR1 and CDR2: MDHEN, SYDVKM. The CDR3 has 14 residues. CDR3 sequence (DNA): TGTGCCAGCAGGCTGTCCGCCAGAAACACTGAAGTTTTCTTT. Translation gives CASRLSARNTEVFF.